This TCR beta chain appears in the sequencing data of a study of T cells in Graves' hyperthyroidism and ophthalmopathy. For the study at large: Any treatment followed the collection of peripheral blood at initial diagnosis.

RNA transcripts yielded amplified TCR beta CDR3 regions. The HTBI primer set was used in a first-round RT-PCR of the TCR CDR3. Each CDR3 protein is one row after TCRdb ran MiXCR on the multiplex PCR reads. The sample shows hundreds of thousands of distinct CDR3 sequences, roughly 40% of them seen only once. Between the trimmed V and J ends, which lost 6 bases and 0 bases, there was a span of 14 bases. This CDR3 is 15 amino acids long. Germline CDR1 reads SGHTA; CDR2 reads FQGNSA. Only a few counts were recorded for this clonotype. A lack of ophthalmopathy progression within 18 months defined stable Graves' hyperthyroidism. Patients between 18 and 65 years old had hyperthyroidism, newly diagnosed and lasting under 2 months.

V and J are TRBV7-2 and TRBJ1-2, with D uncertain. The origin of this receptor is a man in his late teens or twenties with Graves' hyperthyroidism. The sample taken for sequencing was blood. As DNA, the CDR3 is TGTGCCAGCAGTTTCGCCTGGGAGGCTAACTATGGCTACACCTTC. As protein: CASSFAWEANYGYTF.